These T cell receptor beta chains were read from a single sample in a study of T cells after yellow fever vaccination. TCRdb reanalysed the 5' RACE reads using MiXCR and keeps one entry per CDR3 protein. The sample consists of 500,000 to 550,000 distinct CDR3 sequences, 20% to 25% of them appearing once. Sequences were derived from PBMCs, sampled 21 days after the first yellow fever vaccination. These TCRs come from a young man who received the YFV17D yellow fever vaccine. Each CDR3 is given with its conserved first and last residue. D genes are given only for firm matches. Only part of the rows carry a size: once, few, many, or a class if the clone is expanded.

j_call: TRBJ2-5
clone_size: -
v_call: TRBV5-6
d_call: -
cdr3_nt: TGTGCCAGCTTCTCGCAGGGAGAGACCCAGTACTTC
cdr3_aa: CASFSQGETQYF

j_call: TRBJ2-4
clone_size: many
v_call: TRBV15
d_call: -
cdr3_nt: TGTGCCACCAGCCTAACCCCGGAGGATGGGAACATTCAGTACTTC
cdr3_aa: CATSLTPEDGNIQYF

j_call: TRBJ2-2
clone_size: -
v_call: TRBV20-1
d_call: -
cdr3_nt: TGCAGCGCGAGGCTACCGGGGGAATCCGGGGAGCTGTTTTTT
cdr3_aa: CSARLPGESGELFF

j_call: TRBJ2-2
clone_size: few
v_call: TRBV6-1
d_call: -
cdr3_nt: TGTGCCAGCAGATGGGACTGGAACACCGGGGAGCTGTTTTTT
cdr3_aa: CASRWDWNTGELFF

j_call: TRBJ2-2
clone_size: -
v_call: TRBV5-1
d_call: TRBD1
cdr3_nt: TGCGCCAGCAGCTTGGGGCAGGGGGCCCTCGGGGAGCTGTTTTTT
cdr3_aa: CASSLGQGALGELFF

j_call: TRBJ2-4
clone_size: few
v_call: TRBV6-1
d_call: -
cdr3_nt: TGTGCCAGCAGACAGCGTGCCAAAAACATTCAGTACTTC
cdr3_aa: CASRQRAKNIQYF

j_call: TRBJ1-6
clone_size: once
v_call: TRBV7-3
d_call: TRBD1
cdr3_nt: TGTGCCAGCAGCTTAATGGGACAGGGGGCCAATTCACCCCTCCACTTT
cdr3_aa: CASSLMGQGANSPLHF

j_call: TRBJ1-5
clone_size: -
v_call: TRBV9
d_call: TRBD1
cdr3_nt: TGTGCCAGCAGCGTGACAGGGAATCAGCCCCAGCATTTT
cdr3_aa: CASSVTGNQPQHF

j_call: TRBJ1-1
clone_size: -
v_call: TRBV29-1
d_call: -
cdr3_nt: TGCAGCGCTCCCGGGATGGTCACCACTGAAGCTTTCTTT
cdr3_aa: CSAPGMVTTEAFF

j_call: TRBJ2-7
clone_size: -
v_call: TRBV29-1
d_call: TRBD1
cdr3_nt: TGCAGCGGAACCGGGACAGGGACCTACGAGCAGTACTTC
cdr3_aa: CSGTGTGTYEQYF

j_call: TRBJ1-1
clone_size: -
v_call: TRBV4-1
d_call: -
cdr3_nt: TGCGCCAGCAGCCCACCACCGGTGGGGTACACTGAAGCTTTCTTT
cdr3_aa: CASSPPPVGYTEAFF

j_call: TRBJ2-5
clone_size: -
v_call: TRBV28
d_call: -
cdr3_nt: TGTGCCAGCAGTTTGACTTGGGGCGGTTTGGGGAAGACCCAGTACTTC
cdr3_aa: CASSLTWGGLGKTQYF

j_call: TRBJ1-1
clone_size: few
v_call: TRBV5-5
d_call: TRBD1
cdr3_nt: TGTGCCAGCAGCTGGATGAACCCGGGACAGGGGGCTAGGGCTGAAGCTTTCTTT
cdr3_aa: CASSWMNPGQGARAEAFF

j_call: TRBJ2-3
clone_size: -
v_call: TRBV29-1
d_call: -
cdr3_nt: TGCAGCGCGAGGGGATATAGCACAGATACGCAGTATTTT
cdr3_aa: CSARGYSTDTQYF

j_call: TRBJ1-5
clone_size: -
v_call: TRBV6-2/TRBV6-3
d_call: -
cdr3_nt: TGTGCCAGCAGTTACGGCACCAATCAGCCCCAGCATTTT
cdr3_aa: CASSYGTNQPQHF

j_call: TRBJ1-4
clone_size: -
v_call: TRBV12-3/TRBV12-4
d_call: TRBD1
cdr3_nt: TGTGCCAGCAGTAAGACAGGGGCTAATGAAAAACTGTTTTTT
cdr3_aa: CASSKTGANEKLFF

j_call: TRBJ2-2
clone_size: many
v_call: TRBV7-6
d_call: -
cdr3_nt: TGTGCCAGCACCTTACCCCAAAACACCGGGGAGCTGTTTTTT
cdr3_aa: CASTLPQNTGELFF

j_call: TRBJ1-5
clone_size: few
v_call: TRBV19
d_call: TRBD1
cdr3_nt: TGTGCCAGTAGTGGGACAGGAGGGGGTCAACAGCCCCAGCATTTT
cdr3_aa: CASSGTGGGQQPQHF

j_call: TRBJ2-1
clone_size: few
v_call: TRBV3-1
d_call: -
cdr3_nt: TGTGCCAGCAGCCAGGGAGAGTACAATGAGCAGTTCTTC
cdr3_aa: CASSQGEYNEQFF

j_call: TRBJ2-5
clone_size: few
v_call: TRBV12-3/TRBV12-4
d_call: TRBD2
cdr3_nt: TGTGCCAGCAGTTTAGCGGGGGGGAACGGAGCCCAGTACTTC
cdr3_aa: CASSLAGGNGAQYF

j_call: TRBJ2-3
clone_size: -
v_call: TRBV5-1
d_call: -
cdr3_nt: TGCGCCAGCAGCATCGGCCGGGCCCCAGATACGCAGTATTTT
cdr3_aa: CASSIGRAPDTQYF

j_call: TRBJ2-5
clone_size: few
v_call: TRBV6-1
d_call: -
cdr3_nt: TGTGCCAGCAGTCCAAATACGAAAGGATTTCCAGAGACCCAGTACTTC
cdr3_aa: CASSPNTKGFPETQYF

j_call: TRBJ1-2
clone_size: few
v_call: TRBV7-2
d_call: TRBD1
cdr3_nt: TGTGCCAGCAGCTTAAGGGGGCTCCCTGGTGGCTACACCTTC
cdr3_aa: CASSLRGLPGGYTF

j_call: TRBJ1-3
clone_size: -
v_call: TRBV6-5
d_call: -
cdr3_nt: TGTGCCAGCAGTTACGGCGGCAGCCGCGGAAACACCATATATTTT
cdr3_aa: CASSYGGSRGNTIYF

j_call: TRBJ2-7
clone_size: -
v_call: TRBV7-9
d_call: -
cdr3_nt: TGTGCCAGCAGCTTTACGGGCATCGAGCAGTACTTC
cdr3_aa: CASSFTGIEQYF

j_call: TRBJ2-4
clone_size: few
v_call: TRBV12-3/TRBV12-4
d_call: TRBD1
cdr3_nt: TGTGCCAGCAGGTTCGGACAGGGGGGAAACATTCAGTACTTC
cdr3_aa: CASRFGQGGNIQYF

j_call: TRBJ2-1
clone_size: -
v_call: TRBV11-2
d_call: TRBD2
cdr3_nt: TGTGCCAGCAGCTTAGACCTAGCGGGGTCAAGCTCCTACAATGAGCAGTTCTTC
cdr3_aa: CASSLDLAGSSSYNEQFF

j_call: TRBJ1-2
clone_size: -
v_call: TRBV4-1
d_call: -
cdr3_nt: TGCGCCAGCAGCCAAAAGGCAGAGAAGCCTAACTATGGCTACACCTTC
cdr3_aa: CASSQKAEKPNYGYTF

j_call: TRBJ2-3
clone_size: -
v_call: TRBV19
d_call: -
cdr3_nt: TGTGCCAGTAGTATTACAGGTACTACAGATACGCAGTATTTT
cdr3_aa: CASSITGTTDTQYF

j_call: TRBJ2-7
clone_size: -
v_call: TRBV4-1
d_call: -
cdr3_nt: TGCGCCAGCAGCCAAGACGGCTCAAGGGTAGGGGGCTACGAGCAGTACTTC
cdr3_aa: CASSQDGSRVGGYEQYF

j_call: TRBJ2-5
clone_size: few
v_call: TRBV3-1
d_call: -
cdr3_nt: TGTGCCAGCAACCCCGGACATATCCAAGAGACCCAGTACTTC
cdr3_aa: CASNPGHIQETQYF

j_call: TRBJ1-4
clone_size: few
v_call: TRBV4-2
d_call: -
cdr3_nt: TGTGCCAGCAGCCAGAATAGCGCAACTAATGAAAAACTGTTTTTT
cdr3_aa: CASSQNSATNEKLFF

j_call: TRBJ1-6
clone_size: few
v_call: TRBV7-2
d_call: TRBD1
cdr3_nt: TGTGCCAGCAGCTCAGGACAGGGGATTTATTCACCCCTCCACTTT
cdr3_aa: CASSSGQGIYSPLHF

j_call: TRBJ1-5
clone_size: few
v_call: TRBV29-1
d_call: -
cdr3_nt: TGCAGCGTTTCCATGGCGGGGGCGATGGGCAATCAGCCCCAGCATTTT
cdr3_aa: CSVSMAGAMGNQPQHF

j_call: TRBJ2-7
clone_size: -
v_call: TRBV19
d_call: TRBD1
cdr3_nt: TGTGCCAGTAGTATAGATCGGGACAGGTCCTACGAGCAGTACTTC
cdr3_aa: CASSIDRDRSYEQYF

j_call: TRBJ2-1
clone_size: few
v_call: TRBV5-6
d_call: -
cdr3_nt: TGTGCCAGCAGCTTTAGAGCTGAGCAGTTCTTC
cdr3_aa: CASSFRAEQFF

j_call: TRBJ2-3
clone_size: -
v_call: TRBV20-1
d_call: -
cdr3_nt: TGCAGTGCTACAACGGCAGATACGCAGTATTTT
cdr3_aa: CSATTADTQYF

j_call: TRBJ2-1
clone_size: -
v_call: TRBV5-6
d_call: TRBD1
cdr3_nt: TGTGCCAGCAGCAGTAGCCCTGGACAGGGCTATGAGCAGTTCTTC
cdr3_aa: CASSSSPGQGYEQFF

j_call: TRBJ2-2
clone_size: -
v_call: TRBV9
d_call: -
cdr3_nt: TGTGCCAGCAGCGCCTCGTCGTGGCAAACGAACACCGGGGAGCTGTTTTTT
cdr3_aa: CASSASSWQTNTGELFF

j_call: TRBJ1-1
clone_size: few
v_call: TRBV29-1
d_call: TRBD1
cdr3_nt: TGCAGCGCCTCCGAAGCGATGGGGACAGGGAAAAAGGGCACTGAAGCTTTCTTT
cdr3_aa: CSASEAMGTGKKGTEAFF

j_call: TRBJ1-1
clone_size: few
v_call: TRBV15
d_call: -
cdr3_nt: TGTGCCACCAGCAGATCCTGGACAGCGATGAACACTGAAGCTTTCTTT
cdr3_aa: CATSRSWTAMNTEAFF